The 15 T cell receptor beta chains below were found in one sample sequenced in a study of PD-L1 blockade in urothelial cancer. The protocol was immunoSEQ multiplex PCR, while the TCRdb copy is restricted to in-frame clones and leaves out a portion. The sample has about 40,000 clones; roughly 84% are singletons. Time point here: peripheral blood 6 weeks after treatment start. Source: PBMCs, taken around atezolizumab (anti-PD-L1) treatment. These receptor sequences come from a man between 65 and 85 years old with urothelial cancer.

The chain employs TRBV4-2 and TRBJ2-2; 7 bases agree with TRBD2. CDR3 length equals 17 residues. Unmatched junction bases numbered 5, after V lost 0 bases and J lost 1 base. Germline values: CDR1 LGHNA, CDR2 YNFKEQ. The CDR3 DNA follows: TGTGCCAGCAGCCAAGATCGGTTAGCGGGGAACACCGGGGAGCTGTTTTTT. It is translated as CASSQDRLAGNTGELFF.

The chain links TRBV6-1 to TRBJ2-3; the D gene is possibly TRBD2 (6 bases). CDR3 length: 15 residues. Per germline, CDR1 MNHNS and CDR2 SASEGT. V was pared by 5 bases and J by 5 bases, with 17 bases between. The CDR3 nucleotides are TGTGCCAGCAGTCCGGCGGGGAAATCCCAAGATACGCAGTATTTT. It encodes CASSPAGKSQDTQYF.

This chain joins TRBV30 and TRBJ2-7, with 13 bases that match TRBD2. This CDR3 is built from 15 residues. After removal of 3 bases from V and 6 bases from J, the junction contained 8 bases not matched to a gene. CDR1 GTSNPN and CDR2 SVGIG come from the germline V gene (reference sequence). Written as DNA, the CDR3 is TGTGCCTGGAGCTCGGGACTAGCGGGAAGCGGCGAGCAGTACTTC. This sequence encodes CAWSSGLAGSGEQYF.

This clone has just a few counts. The chain uses TRBV28 and TRBJ2-1; TRBD2 might be the D (6 bases). Trimming stripped 4 bases from V and 8 bases from J, with 15 bases between. Germline CDR1 and CDR2: MDHEN and SYDVKM. The CDR3 length is 14 residues. The CDR3 spells CASSSSVSGDEQFF. CDR3 nucleotide sequence: TGTGCCAGCAGTTCCTCCGTTTCGGGGGATGAGCAGTTCTTC.

The V call is TRBV19, the J call TRBJ2-1, with D maybe TRBD2 (6 bases). Germline CDR1 is LNHDA and CDR2 is SQIVND (reference sequence). The CDR3 covers 17 residues. Between the trimmed V and J ends, which lost 2 bases and 10 bases, there was a span of 24 bases. CDR3 in amino acids: CASSISRLWRGRGEQFF. CDR3 bases: TGTGCCAGTAGTATATCCCGACTGTGGCGGGGCCGGGGAGAGCAGTTCTTC.

The chain is built from TRBV29-1 and TRBJ2-7; weak D call: TRBD2 (5 bases). This CDR3 comprises 15 residues. The V end lost 2 bases, the J end lost 2 bases, and 16 bases lay between the germline ends. Germline V gene lookup returns CDR1 SQVTM and CDR2 ANQGSEA. The CDR3 nucleotides are TGCAGCGTTGAAAGTCCCAGAGGGCAGGCCTACGAGCAGTACTTC. Protein product: CSVESPRGQAYEQYF.

This chain uses TRBV6-1 with TRBJ1-5; maybe TRBD1 (6 bases). This CDR3 comprises 14 residues. CDR1 and CDR2 (germline): MNHNS, SASEGT. Deletions cut 6 bases from V and 4 bases from J, with 13 bases between. The CDR3 sequence: CASSLTRGNQPQHF. In DNA, the CDR3 is TGTGCCAGCAGCTTGACAAGGGGGAATCAGCCCCAGCATTTT.

This clone was seen a few times. This chain uses TRBV18 with TRBJ1-1, with 7 bases identical to TRBD1. Germline CDR1 and CDR2: KGHSH and LQKENI. The CDR3 consists of 17 residues. The trim removed 2 bases at V and 0 bases at J, leaving 9 bases unmatched. CDR3 sequence (DNA): TGTGCCAGCTCACCATCTTCCAGGGGGGCCATGAACACTGAAGCTTTCTTT. Its protein is CASSPSSRGAMNTEAFF.

The chain links TRBV6-5 to TRBJ1-4, with TRBD1 identical over 8 bases. This CDR3 spans 14 amino acids. Germline V gives CDR1 MNHEY, CDR2 SVGAGI. The V gene end was trimmed by 5 bases and the J gene end by 6 bases; junction bases not matched to a gene: 5. CDR3 in amino acids: CASSTGGNDEKLFF. CDR3 DNA: TGTGCCAGCAGTACAGGGGGTAACGATGAAAAACTGTTTTTT.

The CDR3 DNA follows: TGTGCCACCAGCAGAAACCCGGGACGAGGGGGTGAAAAACTGTTTTTT. Protein sequence: CATSRNPGRGGEKLFF. The J gene is TRBJ1-4, the V gene TRBV15; possible D gene TRBD1, 6 bases. The ends were cut back, 2 bases at V and 7 bases at J, with 17 bases in the middle. In germline, CDR1 is LNHNV, CDR2 YYDKDF (reference sequence). The CDR3 is 16 amino acids.

The V call is TRBV4-2, the J call TRBJ1-1, with D unclear. Per the germline V gene, CDR1 is LGHNA and CDR2 is YNFKEQ. V was cut by 2 bases and J by 6 bases, with 16 bases left in between. The CDR3 runs to 15 residues. The CDR3 is CASSQYSFRGSEAFF. The CDR3 nucleotides read TGTGCCAGCAGCCAATACAGTTTTCGGGGATCTGAAGCTTTCTTT.

This chain joins TRBV19 and TRBJ2-1, with D unresolved. Looked up from germline, CDR1 is LNHDA and CDR2 is SQIVND (reference sequence). The CDR3 spans 15 residues. V lost 5 bases and J 0 bases, leaving 11 bases between the germline ends. CDR3 coding DNA: TGTGCCAGTAGTGAGGCAGAAAGCTCCTACAATGAGCAGTTCTTC. It codes for CASSEAESSYNEQFF.

This clone was counted once. This chain uses TRBV28 with TRBJ1-4; tentative D call: TRBD1 (5 bases). The germline V gene has CDR1 MDHEN and CDR2 SYDVKM. V lost 6 bases and J lost 8, with 16 bases in between. The CDR3 covers 14 residues. The CDR3 nucleotides are TGTGCCAGCAGCTCCGGACAAGGGAGGGAAAAACTGTTTTTT. This translates into CASSSGQGREKLFF.

V is TRBV29-1 and J is TRBJ1-1; TRBD1 matches 9 bases. Germline assignment: CDR1 SQVTM and CDR2 ANQGSEA. J lost 11 bases, V lost 1 base, and 5 bases had no gene match. There are 12 residues in the CDR3. CDR3 loop: CSVEGTGDEAFF. The CDR3, as DNA: TGCAGCGTTGAAGGGACAGGGGACGAGGCTTTCTTT.

The chain uses TRBV6-1 and TRBJ2-3; D is unclear. Germline CDR1 and CDR2: MNHNS and SASEGT. The CDR3 spans 14 residues. The V end lost 6 bases, the J end lost 0 bases, and 10 bases lay between the germline ends. DNA of the CDR3: TGTGCCAGCAGACTAACACCTAGCACAGATACGCAGTATTTT. Translating gives CASRLTPSTDTQYF.